Sequencing of this T cell receptor (beta chain) was carried out in a study of T cell repertoires in cytomegalovirus infection. Study-level points and caveats: Dominating the ex vivo response were HLA-C-restricted CMV-specific TCR beta clonotypes.

This clonotype showed up just a few times. Its antigen is unknown. TCRdb used MiXCR to reprocess the reads, holding one entry per CDR3 protein. The sample shows 200,000 to 300,000 distinct CDR3 sequences, around 13% of them seen only once. This CDR3 has 18 amino acids. V was cut by 2 bases and J by 0 bases, with 19 bases left in between. Looked up from germline, CDR1 is LGHDT and CDR2 is YNNKEL (reference sequence). The rearrangement joins TRBV3-1 to TRBJ1-2; the D gene is possibly TRBD1 (5 bases). This TCR derives from a human donor in good health (CMV status not recorded). Some clones in this sample may be carry-over from other donors' samples. Sequenced: PBMCs. In DNA, the CDR3 is TGTGCCAGCAGCCAACCAGGGTCGGTTGCCCTCGCTAACTATGGCTACACCTTC. Its translation: CASSQPGSVALANYGYTF.